Listed here are 21 T cell receptor beta chains from one sample, sequenced in a study of cytomegalovirus exposure and HLA in healthy donors. This table comes from immunoSEQ multiplex PCR, and its TCRdb copy is limited to in-frame clones, with some not included. Among roughly 120,000 clones listed, more than 75% were seen once. Specimen: PBMCs. These receptor sequences come from a man younger than 30 in good health and CMV-seronegative.

This clone has just one count. The CDR3 region has the DNA TGTGCCAGCATGCCGGGGAACACCGGGGAGCTGTTTTTT. This encodes CASMPGNTGELFF. V gene TRBV5-4 combines with J gene TRBJ2-2; D gene unclear. The length of the CDR3 is 13 residues. With 6 bases removed from V and 1 base from J, the gap between germline ends came to 7 bases. CDR1 SGHNT and CDR2 YYREEE come from the germline V gene (reference sequence).

The CDR3 DNA sequence: TGTGCCAGCAGCTTGGACGAACTAGCGCCTTACAATGAGCAGTTCTTC. Protein product: CASSLDELAPYNEQFF. This rearrangement joins TRBV5-4 to TRBJ2-1; 7 bases map to TRBD2. Germline CDR1 and CDR2: SGHNT and YYREEE (reference sequence). V dropped 0 bases and J dropped 4; count of bases not matched to a gene: 7. This CDR3 is 16 amino acids long. The entire variable domain, with the rest obtained from reference TRBV5-4 and TRBJ2-1, is as follows: ETGVTQSPTHLIKTRGQQVTLRCSSQSGHNTVSWYQQALGQGPQFIFQYYREEENGRGNFPPRFSGLQFPNYSSELNVNALELDDSALYLCASSLDELAPYNEQFFGPGTRLTVL.

V gene TRBV10-2 combines with J gene TRBJ2-1, with D perhaps TRBD1 (6 bases). CDR3 length: 15 amino acids. V lost 5 bases, J lost 5 bases, and 16 bases lay in between. Germline CDR1 and CDR2: WSHSY and SAAADI. The CDR3 here is CASSRSGGQNNEQFF. The DNA for the CDR3 is TGCGCCAGCAGTCGGTCAGGAGGACAGAACAATGAGCAGTTCTTC.

The chain is built from TRBV19 and TRBJ2-1, with 12 bases identical to TRBD2. V trimming: 2 bases; J trimming: 8 bases; junction bases outside the gene matches: 4. Germline values: CDR1 LNHDA, CDR2 SQIVND (reference sequence). The CDR3 has 15 amino acids. CDR3 coding DNA: TGTGCCAGTAGTATACTAGCGGGGGGGCTTGATGAGCAGTTCTTC. Residues: CASSILAGGLDEQFF.

The V call is TRBV10-2, the J call TRBJ2-1; TRBD1 matches at 8 bases. This CDR3 has 17 amino acids. The V gene's germline CDR1 is WSHSY and CDR2 SAAADI. The V segment lost 4 bases and the J segment 3 bases; nucleotides outside the gene matches: 11. This chain's CDR3 is CASSGSRQGNRYNEQFF. CDR3 nucleotides: TGCGCCAGCAGTGGTTCAAGACAGGGGAATCGCTACAATGAGCAGTTCTTC.

The chain employs TRBV7-8 and TRBJ2-1; D remains unclear. V was clipped by 0 bases and J by 6 bases, with 12 bases between them. The V gene's germline CDR1 is SGHVS and CDR2 FQNEAQ. This CDR3 contains 15 residues. The CDR3 DNA reads as TGTGCCAGCAGCTTAGCAGCGCCTTCTCGCAATGAGCAGTTCTTC. Amino acid sequence: CASSLAAPSRNEQFF.

The chain carries TRBV2 and TRBJ2-3, with D maybe TRBD1 (7 bases). Germline V lookup: CDR1 SNHLY, CDR2 FYNNEI. This CDR3 is built from 14 residues. The ends were cut back, 11 bases at V and 5 bases at J, with 20 bases in the middle. CDR3 protein: CAQEWRGQGDTQYF. CDR3 bases: TGTGCCCAAGAATGGAGGGGGCAAGGAGATACGCAGTATTTT.

The J gene is TRBJ2-5, the V gene TRBV19; 7 nucleotides align to TRBD1. CDR1 is LNHDA, CDR2 SQIVND, per germline (reference sequence). The CDR3 is 14 residues long. Trimming at V came to 6 bases and at J to 2 bases, leaving 6 bases not matched to a gene. The CDR3 loop is CASRLTGVQETQYF. The CDR3 DNA follows: TGTGCCAGTAGGTTAACAGGGGTGCAAGAGACCCAGTACTTC.

The rearrangement joins TRBV5-1 to TRBJ1-2; 7 bases are shared with TRBD1. There are 14 residues in the CDR3. Germline values: CDR1 SGHRS, CDR2 YFSETQ. The V segment lost 4 bases and the J segment 4 bases; nucleotides outside the gene matches: 7. The CDR3 DNA reads as TGCGCCAGCAGCCCAGGACAGGCACCCTATGGCTACACCTTC. Protein product: CASSPGQAPYGYTF.

The chain combines TRBV18 with TRBJ2-7; no clear D gene. The germline gives CDR1 KGHSH, CDR2 LQKENI. Trimming took off 1 base at V and 0 bases at J, with 7 bases between the two ends. The CDR3 covers 14 residues. The CDR3 is CASSPRISSYEQYF. CDR3 nucleotides: TGTGCCAGCTCACCACGCATCAGCTCCTACGAGCAGTACTTC.

This rearrangement joins TRBV6-1 to TRBJ2-4; TRBD1 matches at 9 bases. V gave up 4 bases and J gave up 6 bases; unmatched junction bases: 1. CDR1 is MNHNS, CDR2 SASEGT, per germline. CDR3 size: 13 residues. DNA for the CDR3: TGTGCCAGCAGTGGGGGACAGGGAAACATTCAGTACTTC. This gives the protein CASSGGQGNIQYF.

The rearrangement joins TRBV6-1 to TRBJ1-4; D might be TRBD1 (6 bases). In germline, CDR1 is MNHNS, CDR2 SASEGT. The V end was cut by 7 bases, the J end by 0 bases, with 9 bases between. This CDR3 is 14 amino acids long. DNA of the CDR3: TGTGCCAGCACCGGACAGTCAACTAATGAAAAACTGTTTTTT. This codes for CASTGQSTNEKLFF.

CDR3 DNA sequence: TGTGCCAGCAGCTGGACAGGGTACGAGCAGTACTTC. The encoded protein is CASSWTGYEQYF. V and J are TRBV5-5 and TRBJ2-7, with 8 bases fitting TRBD1. From germline, CDR1 is SGHKS and CDR2 YYEKEE (reference sequence). V was clipped by 3 bases and J by 4 bases; unmatched bases: 0. This CDR3 spans 12 amino acids.

The chain couples TRBV4-1 to TRBJ2-5; D uncertain. V dropped 0 bases and J dropped 5 bases, with 7 bases sitting between them. The CDR3 covers 13 residues. Germline-derived CDR1 and CDR2 are MGHRA and YSYEKL. The CDR3 is CASSQETRETQYF. In DNA form, the CDR3 reads TGCGCCAGCAGCCAAGAAACGCGGGAGACCCAGTACTTC.

The chain joins TRBV2 to TRBJ2-3; tentatively, D is TRBD2 (7 bases). Deletions cut 6 bases from V and 4 bases from J, with 17 bases between. CDR3 length: 15 amino acids. The V gene's germline CDR1 is SNHLY and CDR2 FYNNEI. CDR3 sequence (DNA): TGTGCCAGCAGCCCGAAGGGGGGGGGCTCAGATACGCAGTATTTT. Amino acids: CASSPKGGGSDTQYF.

In its sample, this clone was seen a few times. The chain joins TRBV6-5 to TRBJ2-7; possible D gene TRBD1, 5 bases. The germline V and J ends were trimmed by 0 bases and 6 bases, with 12 bases remaining between them. CDR1 and CDR2 (germline): MNHEY, SVGAGI. The CDR3 length is 14 residues. CDR3 protein: CASSYSETRVEQYF. The CDR3 region has the DNA TGTGCCAGCAGTTACTCGGAAACCAGGGTCGAGCAGTACTTC.

This rearrangement joins TRBV7-8 to TRBJ2-3, with D possibly being TRBD1 (6 bases). V gave up 5 bases and J gave up 1 base, with 16 bases separating them. The CDR3 consists of 16 residues. Germline CDR1 is SGHVS and CDR2 is FQNEAQ. This chain's CDR3 is CASSRPQKGGTDTQYF. DNA for the CDR3: TGTGCCAGCAGCCGCCCTCAGAAGGGGGGCACAGATACGCAGTATTTT.

In regard to this clone: The identical CDR3 is also encoded by other nucleotide sequences in the sample. The genes are TRBV30 and TRBJ2-2; tentatively, D is TRBD1 (5 bases). Germline loops: CDR1 GTSNPN, CDR2 SVGIG (reference sequence). V lost 3 bases to trimming and J lost 0 bases, with 5 bases between them. CDR3 length equals 13 residues. The CDR3 coding sequence is TGTGCCTGGAGACAGGCGAACACCGGGGAGCTGTTTTTT. It codes for CAWRQANTGELFF.

This rearrangement joins TRBV5-6 to TRBJ2-5; 12 nucleotides match TRBD2. With 4 bases clipped from V and 4 bases from J, the junction kept 14 bases outside the gene matches. This CDR3 spans 18 amino acids. Germline CDR1 and CDR2: SGHDT and YYEEEE. The CDR3 reads CASSTLRSSGRAPETQYF. In DNA, the CDR3 is TGTGCCAGCAGCACCCTTAGATCTAGCGGGAGGGCCCCAGAGACCCAGTACTTC.

The gene calls are TRBV19 and TRBJ2-1; 13 bases are shared with TRBD2. The CDR3 has 17 amino acids. V gave up 4 bases and J gave up 4 bases; unmatched junction bases: 7. Germline assignment: CDR1 LNHDA and CDR2 SQIVND (reference sequence). CDR3 residues: CASSRTSGSLMYNEQFF. Here the CDR3 DNA reads TGTGCCAGTAGTAGGACTAGCGGGAGTTTAATGTACAATGAGCAGTTCTTC.

The rearrangement joins TRBV6-5 to TRBJ2-1, with 7 bases lining up with TRBD1. The CDR3 runs 15 residues. With V trimmed by 5 bases and J by 7 bases, 11 bases remained unmatched. Germline V CDR1 and CDR2: MNHEY, SVGAGI. DNA for the CDR3: TGTGCCAGCAGTCCACCCTCTCGCAGGGGGAATGAGCAGTTCTTC. Encoded protein: CASSPPSRRGNEQFF.